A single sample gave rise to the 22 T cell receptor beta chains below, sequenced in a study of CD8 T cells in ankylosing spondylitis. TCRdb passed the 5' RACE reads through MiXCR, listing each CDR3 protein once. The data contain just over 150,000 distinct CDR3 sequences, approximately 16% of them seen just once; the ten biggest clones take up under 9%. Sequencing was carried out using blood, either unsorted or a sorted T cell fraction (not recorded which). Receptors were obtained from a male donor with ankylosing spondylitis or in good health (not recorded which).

CDR3 loop: CSARGGGSDTQYF. CDR3 bases: TGCAGTGCTAGGGGGGGTGGCAGTGATACGCAGTATTTT. The chain recombines TRBV20-1 with TRBJ2-3, with D tentatively TRBD2 (6 bases). Looked up from germline, CDR1 is DFQATT and CDR2 is SNEGSKA (reference sequence). V lost 3 bases and J lost 6, with 13 bases in between. The CDR3 sequence is 13 residues long.

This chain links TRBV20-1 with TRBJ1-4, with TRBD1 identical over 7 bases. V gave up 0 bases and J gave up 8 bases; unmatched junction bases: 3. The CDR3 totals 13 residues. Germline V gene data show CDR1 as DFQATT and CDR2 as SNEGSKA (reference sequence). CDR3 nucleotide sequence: TGCAGTGCTAGAGACGGGACAGCCGAAAAACTGTTTTTT. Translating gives CSARDGTAEKLFF.

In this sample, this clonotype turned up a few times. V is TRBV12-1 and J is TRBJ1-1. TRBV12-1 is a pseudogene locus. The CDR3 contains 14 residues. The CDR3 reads CASSPAESYTEAFF. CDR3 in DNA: TGTGCCAGCAGCCCAGCGGAAAGCTACACTGAAGCTTTCTTT.

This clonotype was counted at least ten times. CDR3 sequence: CASSRSTSGGAGELFF. CDR3 bases: TGCGCCAGCAGCCGATCAACTAGCGGAGGGGCCGGGGAGCTGTTTTTT. The chain uses TRBV4-1 and TRBJ2-2; 8 bases fit TRBD2. V was clipped by 4 bases and J by 6 bases; unmatched bases: 10. The CDR3 consists of 16 residues. CDR1 and CDR2 (germline): MGHRA, YSYEKL.

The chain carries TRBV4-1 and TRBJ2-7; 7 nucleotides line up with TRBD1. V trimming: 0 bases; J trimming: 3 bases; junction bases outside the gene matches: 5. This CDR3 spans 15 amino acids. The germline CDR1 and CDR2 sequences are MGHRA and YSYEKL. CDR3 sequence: CASSQEGTDNYEQYF. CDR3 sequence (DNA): TGCGCCAGCAGCCAAGAAGGGACAGATAACTACGAGCAGTACTTC.

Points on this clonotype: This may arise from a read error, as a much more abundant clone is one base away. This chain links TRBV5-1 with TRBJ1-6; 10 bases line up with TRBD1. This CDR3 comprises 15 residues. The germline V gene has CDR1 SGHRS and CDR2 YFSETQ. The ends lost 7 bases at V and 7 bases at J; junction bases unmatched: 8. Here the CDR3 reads CASGSGTGENSPLHF. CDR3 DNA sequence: TGCGCCAGCGGCAGCGGGACAGGGGAAAATTCACCCCTCCACTTT.

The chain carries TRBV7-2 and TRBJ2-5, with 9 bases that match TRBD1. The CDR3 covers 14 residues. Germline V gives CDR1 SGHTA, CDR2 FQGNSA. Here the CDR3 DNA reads TGTGCAGACGGAGGGACAGGGCCCCAAGAGACCCAGTACTTC. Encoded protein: CADGGTGPQETQYF.

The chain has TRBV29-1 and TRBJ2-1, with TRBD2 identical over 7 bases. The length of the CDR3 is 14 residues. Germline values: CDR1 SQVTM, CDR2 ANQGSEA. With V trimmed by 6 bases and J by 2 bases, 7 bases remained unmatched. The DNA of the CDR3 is TGCAGCGTCGGTGGAGCGGGAACCTACAATGAGCAGTTCTTC. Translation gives CSVGGAGTYNEQFF.

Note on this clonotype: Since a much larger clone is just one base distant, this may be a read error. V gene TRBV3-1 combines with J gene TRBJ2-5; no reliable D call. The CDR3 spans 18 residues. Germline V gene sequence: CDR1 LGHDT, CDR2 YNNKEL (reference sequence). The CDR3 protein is CARSLYEGELAYLETQYF. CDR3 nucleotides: TGTGCCCGCAGTTTATATGAAGGCGAGTTGGCATATTTGGAGACCCAGTACTTC.

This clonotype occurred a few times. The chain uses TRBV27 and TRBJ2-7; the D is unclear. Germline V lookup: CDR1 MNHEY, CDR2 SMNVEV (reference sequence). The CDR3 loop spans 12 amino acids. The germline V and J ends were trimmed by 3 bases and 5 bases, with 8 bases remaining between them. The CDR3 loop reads CASSFLGNEQYF. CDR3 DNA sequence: TGTGCCAGCAGTTTCTTAGGGAACGAGCAGTACTTC.

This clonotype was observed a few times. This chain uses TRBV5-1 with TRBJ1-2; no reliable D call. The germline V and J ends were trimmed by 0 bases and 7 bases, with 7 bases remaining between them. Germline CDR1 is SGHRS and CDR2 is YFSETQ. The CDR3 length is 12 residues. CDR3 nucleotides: TGCGCCAGCAGCTTGGGTCAAGGTGGCTACACCTTC. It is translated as CASSLGQGGYTF.

The CDR3 nucleotides are TGTGCCAGTAGTATCGGGGGGCAGAACACTGAAGCTTTCTTT. This sequence encodes CASSIGGQNTEAFF. This rearrangement joins TRBV19 to TRBJ1-1; tentatively, D is TRBD1 (6 bases). There are 14 residues in the CDR3. Germline V gene data show CDR1 as LNHDA and CDR2 as SQIVND (reference sequence). V lost 3 bases, J lost 1 base, and 9 bases lay in between.

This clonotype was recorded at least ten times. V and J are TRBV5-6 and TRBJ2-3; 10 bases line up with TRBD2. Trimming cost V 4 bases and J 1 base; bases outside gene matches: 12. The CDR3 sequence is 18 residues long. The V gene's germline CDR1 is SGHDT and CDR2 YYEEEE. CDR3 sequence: CASSPVEREGFRTDTQYF. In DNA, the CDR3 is TGTGCCAGCAGCCCAGTGGAGCGGGAGGGCTTTCGCACAGATACGCAGTATTTT.

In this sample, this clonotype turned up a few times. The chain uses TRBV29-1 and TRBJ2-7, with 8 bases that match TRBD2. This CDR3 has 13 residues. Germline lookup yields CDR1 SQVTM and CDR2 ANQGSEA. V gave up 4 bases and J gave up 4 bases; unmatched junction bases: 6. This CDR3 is CSVGWSGSYEQYF. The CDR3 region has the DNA TGCAGCGTTGGGTGGAGCGGGAGTTACGAGCAGTACTTC.

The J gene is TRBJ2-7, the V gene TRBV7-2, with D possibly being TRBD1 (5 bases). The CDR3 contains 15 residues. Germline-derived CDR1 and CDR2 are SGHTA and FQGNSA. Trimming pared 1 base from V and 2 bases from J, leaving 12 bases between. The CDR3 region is CASSLGWGPAYEQYF. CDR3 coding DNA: TGTGCCAGCAGCTTAGGGTGGGGCCCGGCCTACGAGCAGTACTTC.

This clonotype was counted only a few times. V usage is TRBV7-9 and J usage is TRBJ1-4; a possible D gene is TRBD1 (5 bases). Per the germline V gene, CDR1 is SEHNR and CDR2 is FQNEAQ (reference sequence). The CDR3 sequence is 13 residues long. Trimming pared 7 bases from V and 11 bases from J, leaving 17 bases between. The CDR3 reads CASNPTDGGKLFF. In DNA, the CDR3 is TGTGCCAGCAACCCAACGGACGGGGGGAAACTGTTTTTT.

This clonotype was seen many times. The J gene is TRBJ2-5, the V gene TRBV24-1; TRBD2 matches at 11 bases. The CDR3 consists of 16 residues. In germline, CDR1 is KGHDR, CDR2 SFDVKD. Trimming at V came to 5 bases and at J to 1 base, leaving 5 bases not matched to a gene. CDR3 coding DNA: TGTGCCACCAGTGCCGGACTAGCGGGTTTCCAAGAGACCCAGTACTTC. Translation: CATSAGLAGFQETQYF.

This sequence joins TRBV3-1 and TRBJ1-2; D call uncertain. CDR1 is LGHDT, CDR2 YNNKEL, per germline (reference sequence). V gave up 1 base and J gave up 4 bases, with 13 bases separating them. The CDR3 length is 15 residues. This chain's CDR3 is CASSQGPLSGYGYTF. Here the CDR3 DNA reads TGTGCCAGCAGCCAAGGTCCCCTCTCAGGCTATGGCTACACCTTC. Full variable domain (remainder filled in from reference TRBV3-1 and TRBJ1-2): DTAVSQTPKYLVTQMGNDKSIKCEQNLGHDTMYWYKQDSKKFLKIMFSYNNKELIINETVPNRFSPKSPDKAHLNLHINSLELGDSAVYFCASSQGPLSGYGYTFGSGTRLTVV.

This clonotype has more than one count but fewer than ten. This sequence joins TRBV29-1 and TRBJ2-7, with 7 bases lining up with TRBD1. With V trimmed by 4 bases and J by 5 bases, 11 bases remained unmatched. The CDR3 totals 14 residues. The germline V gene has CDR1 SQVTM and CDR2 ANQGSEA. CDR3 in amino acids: CSVGGTDLWDEQYF. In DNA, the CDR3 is TGCAGCGTTGGTGGGACAGACTTGTGGGACGAGCAGTACTTC.

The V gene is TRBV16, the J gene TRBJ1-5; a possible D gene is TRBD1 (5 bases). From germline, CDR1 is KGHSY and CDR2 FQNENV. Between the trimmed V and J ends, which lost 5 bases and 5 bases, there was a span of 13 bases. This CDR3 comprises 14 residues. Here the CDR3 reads CASSGGAADQPQHF. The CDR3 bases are TGTGCCAGCAGCGGCGGGGCAGCAGATCAGCCCCAGCATTTT.

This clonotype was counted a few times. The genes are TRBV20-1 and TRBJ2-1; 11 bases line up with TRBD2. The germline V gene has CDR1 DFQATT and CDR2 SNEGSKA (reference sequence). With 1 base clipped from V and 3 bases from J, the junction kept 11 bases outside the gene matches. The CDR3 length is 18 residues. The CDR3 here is CSARVVAGGRLVYNEQFF. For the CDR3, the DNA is TGCAGTGCTAGAGTGGTAGCGGGAGGGCGGCTCGTCTACAATGAGCAGTTCTTC.

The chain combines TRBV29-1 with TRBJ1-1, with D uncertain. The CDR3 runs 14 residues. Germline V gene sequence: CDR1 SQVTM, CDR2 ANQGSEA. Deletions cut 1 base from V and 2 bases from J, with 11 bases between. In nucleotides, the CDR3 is TGCAGCGTTGAAGGGGCCCAGCTTAACACTGAAGCTTTCTTT. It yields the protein CSVEGAQLNTEAFF.